This T cell receptor (beta chain) was sequenced in a study of CD8 T cells in ankylosing spondylitis. Overall study results and limits: Significant enrichment of disease-linked clones was reportedly seen in matched ankylosing spondylitis synovial fluid.

With 4 bases removed from V and 3 bases from J, the gap between germline ends came to 10 bases. The CDR3 consists of 12 residues. Germline V lookup: CDR1 SQVTM, CDR2 ANQGSEA. As the method for making TCR beta libraries, quantitative 5'-RACE with molecular barcodes was used. From the 5' RACE reads, TCRdb called clonotypes with MiXCR, one entry per CDR3 protein. Here the sample spans 200,000 or so distinct CDR3 sequences, about 20% being singletons. As to this clonotype: Antigen unknown.

The receptor comes from a male donor under 30 with ankylosing spondylitis or in good health (not recorded which). The chain combines TRBV29-1 with TRBJ2-7; D gene uncertain. The sequenced material came from blood, either unsorted or a sorted T cell fraction (not recorded which). The CDR3 DNA sequence: TGCAGCGTTGCCTCTCTTGACTACGAGCAGTACTTC. This codes for CSVASLDYEQYF.